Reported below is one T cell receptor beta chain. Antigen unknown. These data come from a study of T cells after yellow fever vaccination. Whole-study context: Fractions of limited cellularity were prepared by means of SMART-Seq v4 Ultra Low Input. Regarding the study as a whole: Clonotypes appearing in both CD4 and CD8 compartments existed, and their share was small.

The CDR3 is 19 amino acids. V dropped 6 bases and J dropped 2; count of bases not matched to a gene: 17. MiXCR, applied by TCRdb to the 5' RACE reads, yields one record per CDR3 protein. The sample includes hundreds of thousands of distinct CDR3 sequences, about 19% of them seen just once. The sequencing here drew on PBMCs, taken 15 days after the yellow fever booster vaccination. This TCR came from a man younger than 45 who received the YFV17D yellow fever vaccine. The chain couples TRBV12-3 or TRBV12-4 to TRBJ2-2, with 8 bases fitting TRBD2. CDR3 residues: CASSRFGAGVFLNTGELFF. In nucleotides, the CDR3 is TGTGCCAGCAGCCGATTCGGAGCGGGAGTCTTTCTAAACACCGGGGAGCTGTTTTTT.